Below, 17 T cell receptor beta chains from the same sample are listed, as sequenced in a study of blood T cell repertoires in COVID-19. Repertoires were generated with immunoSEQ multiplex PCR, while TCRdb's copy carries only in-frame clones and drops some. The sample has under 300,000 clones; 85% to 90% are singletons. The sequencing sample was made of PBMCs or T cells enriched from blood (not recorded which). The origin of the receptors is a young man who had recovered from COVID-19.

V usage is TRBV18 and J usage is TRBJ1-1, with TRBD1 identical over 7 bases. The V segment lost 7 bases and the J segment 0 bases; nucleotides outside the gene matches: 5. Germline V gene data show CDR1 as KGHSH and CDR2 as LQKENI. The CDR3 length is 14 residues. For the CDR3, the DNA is TGTGCCAGCTTCCCTGGGACAGTGAACACTGAAGCTTTCTTT. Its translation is CASFPGTVNTEAFF. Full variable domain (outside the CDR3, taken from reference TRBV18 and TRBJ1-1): NAGVMQNPRHLVRRRGQEARLRCSPMKGHSHVYWYRQLPEEGLKFMVYLQKENIIDESGMPKERFSAEFPKEGPSILRIQQVVRGDSAAYFCASFPGTVNTEAFFGQGTRLTVV.

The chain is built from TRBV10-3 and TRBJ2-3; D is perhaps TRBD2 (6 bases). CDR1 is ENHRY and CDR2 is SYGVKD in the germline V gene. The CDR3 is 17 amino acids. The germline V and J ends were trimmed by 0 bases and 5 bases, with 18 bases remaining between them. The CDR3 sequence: CAISESRLGLMGDTQYF. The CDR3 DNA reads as TGTGCCATCAGTGAGTCCCGACTAGGTCTTATGGGAGATACGCAGTATTTT.

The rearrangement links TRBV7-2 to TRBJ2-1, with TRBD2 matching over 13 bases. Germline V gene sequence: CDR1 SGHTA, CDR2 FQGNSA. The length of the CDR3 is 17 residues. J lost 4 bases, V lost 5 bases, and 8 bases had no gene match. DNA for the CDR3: TGTGCCAGCAGCACGAGGACTAGCGGGAGTTGGTACAATGAGCAGTTCTTC. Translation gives CASSTRTSGSWYNEQFF. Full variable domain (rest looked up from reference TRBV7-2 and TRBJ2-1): GAGVSQSPSNKVTEKGKDVELRCDPISGHTALYWYRQSLGQGLEFLIYFQGNSAPDKSGLPSDRFSAERTGGSVSTLTIQRTQQEDSAVYLCASSTRTSGSWYNEQFFGPGTRLTVL.

The CDR3 here is CASSWLDRAYSNQPQHF. DNA for the CDR3: TGTGCCAGCAGCTGGTTGGACAGGGCCTATAGCAATCAGCCCCAGCATTTT. The chain recombines TRBV5-4 with TRBJ1-5; TRBD1 agrees at 8 bases. There are 17 residues in the CDR3. The V and J ends lost 3 bases and 0 bases, in that order; junction bases with no gene match: 8. The germline gives CDR1 SGHNT, CDR2 YYREEE (reference sequence).

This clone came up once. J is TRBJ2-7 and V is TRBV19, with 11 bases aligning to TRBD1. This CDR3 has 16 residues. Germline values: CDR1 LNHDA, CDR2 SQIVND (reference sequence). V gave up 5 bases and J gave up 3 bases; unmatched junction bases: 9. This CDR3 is CASSPGTGGLLYEQYF. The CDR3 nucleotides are TGTGCCAGTAGTCCGGGGACAGGGGGACTGCTCTACGAGCAGTACTTC.

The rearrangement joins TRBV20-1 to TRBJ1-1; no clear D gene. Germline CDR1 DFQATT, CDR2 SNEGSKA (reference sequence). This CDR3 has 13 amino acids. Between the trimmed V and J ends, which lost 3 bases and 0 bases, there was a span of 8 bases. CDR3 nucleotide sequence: TGCAGTGCTAGTGGTACGGTGAACACTGAAGCTTTCTTT. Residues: CSASGTVNTEAFF.

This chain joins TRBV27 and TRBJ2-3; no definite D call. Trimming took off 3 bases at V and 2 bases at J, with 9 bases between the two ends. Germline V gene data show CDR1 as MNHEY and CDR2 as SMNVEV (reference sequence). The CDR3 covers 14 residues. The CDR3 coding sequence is TGTGCCAGCAGTTTCACAGTTACCACAGATACGCAGTATTTT. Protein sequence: CASSFTVTTDTQYF.

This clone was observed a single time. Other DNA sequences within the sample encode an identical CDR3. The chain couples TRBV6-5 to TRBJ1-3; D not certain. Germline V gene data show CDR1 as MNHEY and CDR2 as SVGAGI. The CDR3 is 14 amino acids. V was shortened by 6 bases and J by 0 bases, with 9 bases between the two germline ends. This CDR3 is CASSRDISGNTIYF. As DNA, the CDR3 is TGTGCCAGCAGCCGCGATATCTCTGGAAACACCATATATTTT.

As DNA, the CDR3 is TGTGCCATCAGTGGTCAGACAGGGGACTATGGCTACACCTTC. Protein product: CAISGQTGDYGYTF. The gene calls are TRBV10-3 and TRBJ1-2, with 8 bases that match TRBD1. With V trimmed by 4 bases and J by 3 bases, 4 bases remained unmatched. The CDR3 loop spans 14 amino acids. Germline CDR1 is ENHRY and CDR2 is SYGVKD.

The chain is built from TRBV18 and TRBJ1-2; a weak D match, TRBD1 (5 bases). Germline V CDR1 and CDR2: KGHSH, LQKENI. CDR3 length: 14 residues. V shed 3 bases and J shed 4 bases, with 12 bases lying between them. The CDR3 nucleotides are TGTGCCAGCTCACCTTCGACAGACCTCTATGGCTACACCTTC. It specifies CASSPSTDLYGYTF. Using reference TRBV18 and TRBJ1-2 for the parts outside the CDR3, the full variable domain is NAGVMQNPRHLVRRRGQEARLRCSPMKGHSHVYWYRQLPEEGLKFMVYLQKENIIDESGMPKERFSAEFPKEGPSILRIQQVVRGDSAAYFCASSPSTDLYGYTFGSGTRLTVV.

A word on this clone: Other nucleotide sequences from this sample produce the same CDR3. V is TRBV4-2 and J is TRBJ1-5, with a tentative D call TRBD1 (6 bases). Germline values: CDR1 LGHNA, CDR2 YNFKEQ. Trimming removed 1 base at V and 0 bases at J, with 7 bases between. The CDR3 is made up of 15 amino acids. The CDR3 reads CASSQGTDSNQPQHF. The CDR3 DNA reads TGTGCCAGCAGCCAAGGGACAGATAGCAATCAGCCCCAGCATTTT.

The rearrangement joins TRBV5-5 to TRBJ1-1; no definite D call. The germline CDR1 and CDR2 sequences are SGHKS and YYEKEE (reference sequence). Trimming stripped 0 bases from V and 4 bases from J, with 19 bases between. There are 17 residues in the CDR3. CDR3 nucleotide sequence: TGTGCCAGCAGCTTGGCTGGTCGACGGTTGGGGAGCACTGAAGCTTTCTTT. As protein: CASSLAGRRLGSTEAFF. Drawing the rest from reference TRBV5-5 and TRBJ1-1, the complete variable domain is DAGVTQSPTHLIKTRGQQVTLRCSPISGHKSVSWYQQVLGQGPQFIFQYYEKEERGRGNFPDRFSARQFPNYSSELNVNALLLGDSALYLCASSLAGRRLGSTEAFFGQGTRLTVV.

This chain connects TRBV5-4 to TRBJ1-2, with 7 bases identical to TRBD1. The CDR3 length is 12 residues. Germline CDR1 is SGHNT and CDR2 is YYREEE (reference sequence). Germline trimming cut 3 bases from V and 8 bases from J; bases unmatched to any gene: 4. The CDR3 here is CASSSTGEGYTF. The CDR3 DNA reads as TGTGCCAGCAGCTCCACAGGGGAAGGCTACACCTTC.

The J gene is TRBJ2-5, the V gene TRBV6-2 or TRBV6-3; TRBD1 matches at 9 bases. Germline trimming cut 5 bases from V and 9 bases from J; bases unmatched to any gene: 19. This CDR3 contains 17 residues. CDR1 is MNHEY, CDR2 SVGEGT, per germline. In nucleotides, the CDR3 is TGTGCCAGCAGTACGGGACAGGGATGGAACACTGGGAATTCCCAGTACTTC. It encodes CASSTGQGWNTGNSQYF.

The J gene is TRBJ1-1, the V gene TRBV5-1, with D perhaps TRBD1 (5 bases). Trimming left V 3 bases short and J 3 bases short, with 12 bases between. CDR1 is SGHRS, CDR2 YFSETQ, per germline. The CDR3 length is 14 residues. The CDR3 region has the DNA TGCGCCAGCAGCTCTCAGGGTAGTTACACTGAAGCTTTCTTT. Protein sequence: CASSSQGSYTEAFF.

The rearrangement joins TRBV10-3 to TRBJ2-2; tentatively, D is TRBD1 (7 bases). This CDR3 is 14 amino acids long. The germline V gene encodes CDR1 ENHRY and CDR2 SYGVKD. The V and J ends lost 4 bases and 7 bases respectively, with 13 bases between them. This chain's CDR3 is CAISATGRGGELFF. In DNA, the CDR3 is TGTGCCATCAGTGCGACAGGGCGGGGCGGGGAGCTGTTTTTT.

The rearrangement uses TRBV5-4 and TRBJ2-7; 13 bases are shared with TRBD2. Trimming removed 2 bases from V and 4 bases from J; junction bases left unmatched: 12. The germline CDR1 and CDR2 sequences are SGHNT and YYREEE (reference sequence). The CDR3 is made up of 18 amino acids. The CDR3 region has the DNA TGTGCCAGCAGCTTTGGTAACCCCTGGACTAGCGGGGGATACGAGCAGTACTTC. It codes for CASSFGNPWTSGGYEQYF.